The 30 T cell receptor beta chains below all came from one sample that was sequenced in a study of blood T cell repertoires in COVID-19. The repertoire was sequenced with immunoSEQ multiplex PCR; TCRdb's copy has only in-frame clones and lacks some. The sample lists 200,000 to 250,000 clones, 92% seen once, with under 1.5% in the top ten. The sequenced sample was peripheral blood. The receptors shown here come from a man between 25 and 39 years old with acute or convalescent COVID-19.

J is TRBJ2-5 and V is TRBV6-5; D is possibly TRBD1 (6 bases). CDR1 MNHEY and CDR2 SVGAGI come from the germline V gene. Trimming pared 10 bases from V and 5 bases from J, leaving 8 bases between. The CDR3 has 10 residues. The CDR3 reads CATQGETQYF. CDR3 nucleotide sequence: TGTGCCACGCAGGGGGAGACCCAGTACTTC.

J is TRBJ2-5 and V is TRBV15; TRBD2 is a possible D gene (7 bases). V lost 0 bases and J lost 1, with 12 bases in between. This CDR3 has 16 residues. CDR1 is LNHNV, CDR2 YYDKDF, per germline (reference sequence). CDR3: CATSREIAGAQETQYF. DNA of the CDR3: TGTGCCACCAGCAGAGAAATCGCGGGGGCCCAAGAGACCCAGTACTTC.

In DNA form, the CDR3 reads TGTGCCAGCAGCTTACCGGGACTAGACTCCTACGAGCAGTACTTC. As protein: CASSLPGLDSYEQYF. This rearrangement joins TRBV5-4 to TRBJ2-7, with 8 bases identical to TRBD2. The junction had 4 bases not matched to a gene; V was cut back by 2 bases and J by 0 bases. The CDR3 extends over 15 amino acids. The germline CDR1 and CDR2 sequences are SGHNT and YYREEE (reference sequence).

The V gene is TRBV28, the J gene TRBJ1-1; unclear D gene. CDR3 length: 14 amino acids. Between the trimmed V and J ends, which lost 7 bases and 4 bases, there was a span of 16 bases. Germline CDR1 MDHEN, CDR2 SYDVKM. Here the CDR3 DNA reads TGTGCCAGCACTCCCGAGAGGGTAGGCACTGAAGCTTTCTTT. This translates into CASTPERVGTEAFF.

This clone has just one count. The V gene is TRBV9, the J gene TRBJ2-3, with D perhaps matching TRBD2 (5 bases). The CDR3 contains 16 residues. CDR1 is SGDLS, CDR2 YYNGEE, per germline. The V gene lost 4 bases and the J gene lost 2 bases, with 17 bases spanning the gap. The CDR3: CASSPIGAALTDTQYF. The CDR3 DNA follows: TGTGCCAGCAGCCCCATAGGAGCGGCCCTCACAGATACGCAGTATTTT.

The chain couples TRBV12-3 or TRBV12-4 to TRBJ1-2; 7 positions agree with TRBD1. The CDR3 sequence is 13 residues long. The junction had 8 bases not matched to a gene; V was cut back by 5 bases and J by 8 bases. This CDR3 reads CASSLTGLYGYTF. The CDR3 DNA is TGTGCCAGCAGTCTGACAGGGCTATACGGCTACACCTTC.

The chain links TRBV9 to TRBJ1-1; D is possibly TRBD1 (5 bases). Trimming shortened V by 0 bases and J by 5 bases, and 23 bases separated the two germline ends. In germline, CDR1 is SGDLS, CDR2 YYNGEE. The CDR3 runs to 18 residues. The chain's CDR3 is CASSVVGSLVGPGTEAFF. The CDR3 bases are TGTGCCAGCAGCGTAGTGGGGTCGTTAGTAGGTCCAGGGACTGAAGCTTTCTTT.

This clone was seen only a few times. CDR3 in amino acids: CASSGTSGSTGELFF. CDR3 sequence (DNA): TGTGCCAGCAGTGGGACTAGCGGGAGCACCGGGGAGCTGTTTTTT. The chain has TRBV6-4 and TRBJ2-2; 13 bases align to TRBD2. CDR1 is MRHNA, CDR2 SNTAGT, per germline. V gave up 4 bases and J gave up 4 bases; unmatched junction bases: 0. This CDR3 region has 15 residues.

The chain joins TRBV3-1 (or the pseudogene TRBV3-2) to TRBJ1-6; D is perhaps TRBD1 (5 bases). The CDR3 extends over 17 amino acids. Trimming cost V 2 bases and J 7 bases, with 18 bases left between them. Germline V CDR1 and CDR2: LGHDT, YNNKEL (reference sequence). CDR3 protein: CASSQYIVGGWNSPLHF. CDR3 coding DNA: TGTGCCAGCAGCCAATATATAGTCGGGGGTTGGAATTCACCCCTCCACTTT.

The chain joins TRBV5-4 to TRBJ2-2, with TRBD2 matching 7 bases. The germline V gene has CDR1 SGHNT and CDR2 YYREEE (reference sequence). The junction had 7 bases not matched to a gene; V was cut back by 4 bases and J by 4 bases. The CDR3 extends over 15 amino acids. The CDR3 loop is CASSTPSGTTGELFF. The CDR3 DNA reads TGTGCCAGCAGCACTCCTAGCGGAACCACCGGGGAGCTGTTTTTT.

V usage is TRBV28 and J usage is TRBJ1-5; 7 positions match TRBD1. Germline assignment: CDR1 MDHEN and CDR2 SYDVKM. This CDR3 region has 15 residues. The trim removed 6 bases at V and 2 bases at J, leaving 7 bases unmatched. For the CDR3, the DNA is TGTGCCAGCAGCATAACAGGGGACGGCAATCAGCCCCAGCATTTT. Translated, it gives CASSITGDGNQPQHF.

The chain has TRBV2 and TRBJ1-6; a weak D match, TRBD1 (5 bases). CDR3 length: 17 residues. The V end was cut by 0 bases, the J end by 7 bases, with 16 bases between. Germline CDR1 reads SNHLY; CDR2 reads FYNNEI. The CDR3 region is CASSEAQLHRTNSPLHF. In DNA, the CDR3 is TGTGCCAGCAGTGAAGCGCAGTTGCACAGGACAAATTCACCCCTCCACTTT.

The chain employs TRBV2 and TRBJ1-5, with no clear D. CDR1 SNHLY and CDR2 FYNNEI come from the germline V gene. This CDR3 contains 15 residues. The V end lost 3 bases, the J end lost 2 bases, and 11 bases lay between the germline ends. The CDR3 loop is CASSDRWGGNQPQHF. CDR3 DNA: TGTGCCAGCAGTGATCGGTGGGGAGGCAATCAGCCCCAGCATTTT.

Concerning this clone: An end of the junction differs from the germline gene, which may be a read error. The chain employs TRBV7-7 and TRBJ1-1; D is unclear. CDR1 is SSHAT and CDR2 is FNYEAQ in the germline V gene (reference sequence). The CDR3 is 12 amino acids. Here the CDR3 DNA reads TGTGCTAGCAGCTTCTGGAACACTGAAGCTTTCTTT. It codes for CASSFWNTEAFF.

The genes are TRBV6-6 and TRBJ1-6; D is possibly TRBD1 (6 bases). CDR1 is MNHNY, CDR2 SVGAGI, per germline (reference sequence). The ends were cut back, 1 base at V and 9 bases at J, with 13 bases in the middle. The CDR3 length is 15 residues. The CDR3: CASSYFQGQGSPLHF. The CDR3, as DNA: TGTGCCAGCAGTTACTTCCAGGGGCAGGGTTCACCCCTCCACTTT.

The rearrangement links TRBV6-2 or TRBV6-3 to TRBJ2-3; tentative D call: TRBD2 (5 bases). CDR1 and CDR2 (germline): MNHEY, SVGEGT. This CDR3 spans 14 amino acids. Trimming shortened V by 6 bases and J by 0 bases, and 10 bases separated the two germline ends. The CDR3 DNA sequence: TGTGCCAGCAGCCACGGGATCAGCACAGATACGCAGTATTTT. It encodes CASSHGISTDTQYF.

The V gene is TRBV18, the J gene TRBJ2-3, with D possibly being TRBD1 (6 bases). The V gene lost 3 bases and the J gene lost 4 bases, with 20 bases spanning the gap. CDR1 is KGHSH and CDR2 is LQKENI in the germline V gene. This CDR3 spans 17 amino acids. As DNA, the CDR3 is TGTGCCAGCTCACCCCCGATGGGGGCTATTAAAGCAGATACGCAGTATTTT. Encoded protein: CASSPPMGAIKADTQYF.

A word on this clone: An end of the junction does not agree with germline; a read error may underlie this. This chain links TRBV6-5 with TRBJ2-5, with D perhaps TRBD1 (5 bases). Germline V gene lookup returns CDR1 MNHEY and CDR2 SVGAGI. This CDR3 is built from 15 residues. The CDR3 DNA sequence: TGTGCCAGCAGTCCCTCAGGGATCTTTCAAGAGACCCGGTACTTC. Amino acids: CASSPSGIFQETRYF.

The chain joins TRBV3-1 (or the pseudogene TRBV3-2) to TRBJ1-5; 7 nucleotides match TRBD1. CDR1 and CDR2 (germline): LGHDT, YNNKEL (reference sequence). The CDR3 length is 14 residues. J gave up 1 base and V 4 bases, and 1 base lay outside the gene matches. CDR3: CASSPGGSNQPQHF. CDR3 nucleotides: TGTGCCAGCAGCCCAGGGGGGAGCAATCAGCCCCAGCATTTT.

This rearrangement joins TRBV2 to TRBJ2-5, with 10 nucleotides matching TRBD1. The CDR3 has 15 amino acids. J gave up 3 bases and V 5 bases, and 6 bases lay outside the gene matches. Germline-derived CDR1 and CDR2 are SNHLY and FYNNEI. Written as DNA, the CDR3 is TGTGCCAGCAGTAGATCGGGGACAGGGGAAGAGACCCAGTACTTC. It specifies CASSRSGTGEETQYF. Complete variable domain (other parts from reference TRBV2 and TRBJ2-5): EPEVTQTPSHQVTQMGQEVILRCVPISNHLYFYWYRQILGQKVEFLVSFYNNEISEKSEIFDDQFSVERPDGSNFTLKIRSTKLEDSAMYFCASSRSGTGEETQYFGPGTRLLVL.

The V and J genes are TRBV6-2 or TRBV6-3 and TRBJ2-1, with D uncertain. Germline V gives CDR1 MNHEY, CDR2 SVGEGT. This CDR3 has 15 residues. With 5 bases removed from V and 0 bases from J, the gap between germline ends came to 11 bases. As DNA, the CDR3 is TGTGCCAGCAGTCGTCCACTCAACTCCTACAATGAGCAGTTCTTC. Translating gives CASSRPLNSYNEQFF.

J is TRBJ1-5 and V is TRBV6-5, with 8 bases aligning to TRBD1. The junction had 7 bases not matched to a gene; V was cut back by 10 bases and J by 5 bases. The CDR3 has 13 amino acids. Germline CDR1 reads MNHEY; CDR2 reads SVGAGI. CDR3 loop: CATADRVHQPQHF. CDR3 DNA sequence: TGTGCCACCGCGGACAGGGTTCATCAGCCCCAGCATTTT.

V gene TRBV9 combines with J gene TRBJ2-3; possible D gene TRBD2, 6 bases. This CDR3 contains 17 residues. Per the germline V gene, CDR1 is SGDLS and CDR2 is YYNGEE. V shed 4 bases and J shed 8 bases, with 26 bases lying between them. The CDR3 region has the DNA TGTGCCAGCAGCTCATCCCCGAGTGGAGAACGGCGGGGTACGCAGTATTTT. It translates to CASSSSPSGERRGTQYF.

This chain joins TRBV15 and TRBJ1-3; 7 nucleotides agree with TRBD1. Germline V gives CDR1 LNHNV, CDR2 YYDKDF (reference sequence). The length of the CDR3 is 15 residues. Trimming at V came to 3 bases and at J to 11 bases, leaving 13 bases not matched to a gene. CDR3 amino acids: CATSRGSTGQSPIYF. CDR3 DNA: TGTGCCACCAGCAGGGGTTCGACAGGGCAATCTCCCATATATTTT.

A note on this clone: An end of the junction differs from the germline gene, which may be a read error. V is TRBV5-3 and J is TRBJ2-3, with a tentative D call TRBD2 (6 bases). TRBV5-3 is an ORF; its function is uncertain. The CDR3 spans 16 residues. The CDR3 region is CARSPREHRGTDTQYF. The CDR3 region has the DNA TGTGCCAGAAGCCCACGGGAGCATCGTGGCACCGATACGCAGTATTTT.

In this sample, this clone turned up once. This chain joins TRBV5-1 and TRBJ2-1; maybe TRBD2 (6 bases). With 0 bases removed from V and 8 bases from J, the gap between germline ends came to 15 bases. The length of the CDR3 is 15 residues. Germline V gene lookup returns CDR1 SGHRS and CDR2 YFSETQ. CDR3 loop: CASSLGSASVYEQFF. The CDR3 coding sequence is TGCGCCAGCAGCTTGGGGTCGGCTAGCGTCTATGAGCAGTTCTTC. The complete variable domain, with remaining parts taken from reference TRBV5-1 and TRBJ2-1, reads KAGVTQTPRYLIKTRGQQVTLSCSPISGHRSVSWYQQTPGQGLQFLFEYFSETQRNKGNFPGRFSGRQFSNSRSEMNVSTLELGDSALYLCASSLGSASVYEQFFGPGTRLTVL.

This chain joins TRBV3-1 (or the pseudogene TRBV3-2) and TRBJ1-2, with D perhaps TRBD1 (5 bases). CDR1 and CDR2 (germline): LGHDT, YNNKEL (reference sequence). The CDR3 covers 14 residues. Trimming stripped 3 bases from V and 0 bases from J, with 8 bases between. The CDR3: CASSHGGTNYGYTF. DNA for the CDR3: TGTGCCAGCAGCCACGGGGGAACTAACTATGGCTACACCTTC.

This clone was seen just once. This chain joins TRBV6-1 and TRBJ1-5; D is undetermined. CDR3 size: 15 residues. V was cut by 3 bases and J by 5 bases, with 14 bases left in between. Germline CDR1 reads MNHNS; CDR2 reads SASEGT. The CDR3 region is CASSELLREDQPQHF. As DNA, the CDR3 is TGTGCCAGCAGTGAGTTGTTACGGGAAGATCAGCCCCAGCATTTT.

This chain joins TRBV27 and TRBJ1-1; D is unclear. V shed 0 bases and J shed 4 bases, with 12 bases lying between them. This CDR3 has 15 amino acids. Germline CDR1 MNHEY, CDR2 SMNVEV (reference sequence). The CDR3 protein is CASSLSGRVSTEAFF. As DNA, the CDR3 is TGTGCCAGCAGTTTATCGGGGAGGGTAAGCACTGAAGCTTTCTTT.

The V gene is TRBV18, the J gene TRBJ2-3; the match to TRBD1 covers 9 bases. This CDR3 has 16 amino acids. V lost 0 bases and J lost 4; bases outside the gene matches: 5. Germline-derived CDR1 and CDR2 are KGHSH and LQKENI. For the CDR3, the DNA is TGTGCCAGCTCACCACCCGGGACAGGGCGGGCAGATACGCAGTATTTT. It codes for CASSPPGTGRADTQYF.